This T cell receptor beta chain was documented in a study of blood T cell repertoires in COVID-19. About the research overall: Spain, Italy and the United States supplied samples that represented acute and convalescent COVID-19. Nucleic acid was either cDNA or gDNA, and it came from T cells, B-cell-depleted T cells, or PBMCs.

The germline CDR1 and CDR2 sequences are MDHEN and SYDVKM. The length of the CDR3 is 18 residues. V trimming: 6 bases; J trimming: 3 bases; junction bases outside the gene matches: 16. Original processing methods: Reference gene primer amplification yielded estimated nucleated cell counts. Repertoires were generated with immunoSEQ multiplex PCR, while TCRdb's copy carries only in-frame clones and drops some. D and trimming come from the DNA, and the V and J calls and clone size come from that table. Here the sample spans about 250,000 clones, 70% to 90% being singletons. Sequencing used PBMCs or T cells enriched from blood (not recorded which). The chain has TRBV28 and TRBJ2-7; 11 nucleotides agree with TRBD2. This clonotype was obtained from a young woman who had recovered from COVID-19. The CDR3 DNA reads as TGTGCCAGCAGCCGAACTCCCGAAGGACTAGCGGGTAACTACGAGCAGTACTTC. Protein sequence: CASSRTPEGLAGNYEQYF.